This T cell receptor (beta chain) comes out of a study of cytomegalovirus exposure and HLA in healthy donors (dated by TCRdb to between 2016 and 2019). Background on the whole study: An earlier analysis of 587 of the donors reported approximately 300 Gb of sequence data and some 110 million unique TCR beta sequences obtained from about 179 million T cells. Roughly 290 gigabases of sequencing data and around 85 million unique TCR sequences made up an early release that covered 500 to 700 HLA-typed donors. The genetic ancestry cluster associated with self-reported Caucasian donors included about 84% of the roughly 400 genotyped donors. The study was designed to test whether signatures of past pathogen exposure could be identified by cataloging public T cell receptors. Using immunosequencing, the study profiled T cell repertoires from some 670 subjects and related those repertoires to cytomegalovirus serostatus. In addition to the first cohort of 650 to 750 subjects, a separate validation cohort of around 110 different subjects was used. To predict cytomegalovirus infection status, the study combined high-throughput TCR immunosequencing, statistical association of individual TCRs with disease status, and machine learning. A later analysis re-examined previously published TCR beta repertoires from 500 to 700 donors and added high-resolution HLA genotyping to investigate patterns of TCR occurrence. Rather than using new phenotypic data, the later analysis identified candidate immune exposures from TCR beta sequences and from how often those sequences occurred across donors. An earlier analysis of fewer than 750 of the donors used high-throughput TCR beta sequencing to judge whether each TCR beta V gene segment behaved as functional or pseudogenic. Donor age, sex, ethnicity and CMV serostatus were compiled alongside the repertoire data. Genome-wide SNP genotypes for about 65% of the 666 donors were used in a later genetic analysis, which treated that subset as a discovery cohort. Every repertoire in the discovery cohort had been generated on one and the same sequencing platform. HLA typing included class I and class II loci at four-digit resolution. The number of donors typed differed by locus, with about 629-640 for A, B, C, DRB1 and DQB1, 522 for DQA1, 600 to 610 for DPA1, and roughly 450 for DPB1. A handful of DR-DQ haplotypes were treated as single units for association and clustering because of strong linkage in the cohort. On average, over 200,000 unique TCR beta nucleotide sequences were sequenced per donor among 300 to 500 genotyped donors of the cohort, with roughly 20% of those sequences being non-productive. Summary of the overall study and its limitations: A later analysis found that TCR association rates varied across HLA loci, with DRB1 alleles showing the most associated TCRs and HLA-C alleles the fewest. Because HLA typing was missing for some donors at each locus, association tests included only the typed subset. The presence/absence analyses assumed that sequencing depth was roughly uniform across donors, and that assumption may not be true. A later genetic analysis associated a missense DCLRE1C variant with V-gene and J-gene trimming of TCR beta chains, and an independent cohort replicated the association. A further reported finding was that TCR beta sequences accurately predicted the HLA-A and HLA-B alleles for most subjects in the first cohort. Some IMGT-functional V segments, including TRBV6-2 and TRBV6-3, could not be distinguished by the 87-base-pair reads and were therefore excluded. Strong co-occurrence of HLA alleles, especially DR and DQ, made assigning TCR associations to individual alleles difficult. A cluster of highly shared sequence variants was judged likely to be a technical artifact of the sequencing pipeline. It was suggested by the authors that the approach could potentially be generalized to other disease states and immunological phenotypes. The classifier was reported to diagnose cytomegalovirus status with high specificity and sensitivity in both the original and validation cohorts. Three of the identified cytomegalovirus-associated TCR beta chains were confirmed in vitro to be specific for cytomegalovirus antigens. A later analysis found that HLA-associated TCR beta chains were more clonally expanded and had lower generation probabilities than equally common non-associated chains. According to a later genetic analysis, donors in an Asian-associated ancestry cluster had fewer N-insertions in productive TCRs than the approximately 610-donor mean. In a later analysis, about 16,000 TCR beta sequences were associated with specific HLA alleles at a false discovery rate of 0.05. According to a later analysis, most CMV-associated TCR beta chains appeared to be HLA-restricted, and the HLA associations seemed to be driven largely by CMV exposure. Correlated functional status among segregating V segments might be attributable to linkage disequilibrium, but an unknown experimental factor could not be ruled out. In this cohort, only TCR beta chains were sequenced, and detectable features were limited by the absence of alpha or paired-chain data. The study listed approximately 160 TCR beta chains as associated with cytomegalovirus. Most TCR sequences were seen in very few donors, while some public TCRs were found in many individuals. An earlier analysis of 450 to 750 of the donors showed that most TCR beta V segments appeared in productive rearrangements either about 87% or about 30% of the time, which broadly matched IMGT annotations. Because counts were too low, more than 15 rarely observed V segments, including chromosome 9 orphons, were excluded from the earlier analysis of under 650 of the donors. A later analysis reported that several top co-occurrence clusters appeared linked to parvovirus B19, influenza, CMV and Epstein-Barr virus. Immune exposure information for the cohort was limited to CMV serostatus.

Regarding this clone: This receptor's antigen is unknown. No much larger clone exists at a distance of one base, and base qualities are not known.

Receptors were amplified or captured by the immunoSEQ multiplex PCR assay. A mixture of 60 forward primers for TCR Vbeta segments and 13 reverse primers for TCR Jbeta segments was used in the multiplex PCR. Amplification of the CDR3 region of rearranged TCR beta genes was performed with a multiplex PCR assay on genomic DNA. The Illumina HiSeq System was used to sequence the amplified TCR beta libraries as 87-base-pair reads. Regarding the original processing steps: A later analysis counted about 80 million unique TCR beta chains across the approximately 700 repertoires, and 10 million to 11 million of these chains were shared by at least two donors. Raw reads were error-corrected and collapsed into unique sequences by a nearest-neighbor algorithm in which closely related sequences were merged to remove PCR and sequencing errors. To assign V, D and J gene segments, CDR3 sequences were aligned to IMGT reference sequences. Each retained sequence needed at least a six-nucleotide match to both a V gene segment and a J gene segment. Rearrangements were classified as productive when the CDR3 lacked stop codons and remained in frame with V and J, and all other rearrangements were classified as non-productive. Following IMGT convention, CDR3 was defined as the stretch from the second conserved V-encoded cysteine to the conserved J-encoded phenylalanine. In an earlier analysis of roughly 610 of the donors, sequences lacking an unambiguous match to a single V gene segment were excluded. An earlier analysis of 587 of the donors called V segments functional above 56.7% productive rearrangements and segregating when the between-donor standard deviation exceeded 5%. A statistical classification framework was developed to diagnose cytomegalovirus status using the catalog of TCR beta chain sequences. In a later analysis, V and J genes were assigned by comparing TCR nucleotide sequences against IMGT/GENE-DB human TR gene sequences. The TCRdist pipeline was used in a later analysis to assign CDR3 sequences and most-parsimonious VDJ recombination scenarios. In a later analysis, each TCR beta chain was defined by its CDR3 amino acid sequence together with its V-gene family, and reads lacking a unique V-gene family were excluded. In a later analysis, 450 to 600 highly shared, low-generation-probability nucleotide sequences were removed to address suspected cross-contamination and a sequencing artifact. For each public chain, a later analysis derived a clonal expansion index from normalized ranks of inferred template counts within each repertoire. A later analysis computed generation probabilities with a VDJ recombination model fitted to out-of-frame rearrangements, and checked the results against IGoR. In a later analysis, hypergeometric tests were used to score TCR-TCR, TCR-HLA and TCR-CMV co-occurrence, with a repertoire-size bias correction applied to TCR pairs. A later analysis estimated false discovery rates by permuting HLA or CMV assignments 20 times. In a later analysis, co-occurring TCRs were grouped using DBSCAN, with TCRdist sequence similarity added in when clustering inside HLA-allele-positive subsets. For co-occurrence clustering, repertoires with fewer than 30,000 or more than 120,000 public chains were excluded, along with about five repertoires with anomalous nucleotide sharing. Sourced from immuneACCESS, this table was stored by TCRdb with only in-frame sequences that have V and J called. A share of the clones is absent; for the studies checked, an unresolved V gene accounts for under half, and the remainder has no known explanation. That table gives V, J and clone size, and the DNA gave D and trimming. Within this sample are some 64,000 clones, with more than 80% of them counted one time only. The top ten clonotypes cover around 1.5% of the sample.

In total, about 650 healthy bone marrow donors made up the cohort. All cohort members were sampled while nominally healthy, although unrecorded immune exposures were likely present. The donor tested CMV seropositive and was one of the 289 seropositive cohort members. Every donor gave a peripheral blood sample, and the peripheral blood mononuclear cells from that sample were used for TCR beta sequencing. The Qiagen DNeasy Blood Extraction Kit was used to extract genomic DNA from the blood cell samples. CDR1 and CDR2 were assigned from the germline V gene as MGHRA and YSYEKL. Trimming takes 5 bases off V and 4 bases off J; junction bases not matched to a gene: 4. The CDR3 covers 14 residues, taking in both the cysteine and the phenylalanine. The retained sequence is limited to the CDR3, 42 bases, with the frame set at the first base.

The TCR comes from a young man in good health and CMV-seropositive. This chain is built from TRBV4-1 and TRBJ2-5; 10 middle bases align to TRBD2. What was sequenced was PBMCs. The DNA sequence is TGCGCCAGCAGCAAACTAGCGGGACTAGAGACCCAGTACTTC. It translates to CASSKLAGLETQYF.